These 15 T cell receptor beta chains originate from one sample sequenced in a study of Graves' ophthalmopathy and Graves' hyperthyroidism. CDR3 regions of TCR beta were amplified from RNA transcripts. The first round was an RT-PCR with HTBI primers, and the second round was a multiplex PCR. TCRdb redid the calling of the multiplex PCR reads with MiXCR, one entry per CDR3 protein. Among 580,000 or so distinct CDR3 sequences listed, 35% to 45% were seen once. Sequenced: peripheral blood or thyroid tissue (not recorded which). The receptors here all came from an adult man with Graves' hyperthyroidism.

This rearrangement joins TRBV12-3 or TRBV12-4 to TRBJ1-5, with 7 bases identical to TRBD1. This CDR3 is 15 amino acids long. With V trimmed by 5 bases and J by 7 bases, 11 bases remained unmatched. In DNA form, the CDR3 reads TGTGCCAGCAGTCCGAAACAGGGGATGGGGCAGCCCCAGCATTTT. Translating gives CASSPKQGMGQPQHF.

The J gene is TRBJ2-7, the V gene TRBV2; 9 bases map to TRBD1. The DNA matches TRBJ2-4 better at its end, which makes the J call doubtful. Germline V gives CDR1 SNHLY, CDR2 FYNNEI. The CDR3 loop spans 14 amino acids. The CDR3 loop reads CASSDRTGGNIQYF. Written as DNA, the CDR3 is TGTGCCAGCAGTGATCGAACAGGGGGCAACATTCAGTACTTC.

This clonotype showed up many times. This chain's CDR3 is CASSPKGVTGELFF. The CDR3 region has the DNA TGTGCCAGCAGCCCGAAGGGTGTCACTGGGGAGCTGTTTTTT. The V call is TRBV7-3, the J call TRBJ2-2, with D uncertain. Trimming took 5 bases from V and 8 from J, leaving 15 bases between them. Germline CDR1 reads SGHTA; CDR2 reads FQGTGA. This CDR3 comprises 14 residues.

The table lists this clonotype with many counts. V gene TRBV2 combines with J gene TRBJ1-5; D is ambiguous. Germline V CDR1 and CDR2: SNHLY, FYNNEI. There are 13 residues in the CDR3. V lost 7 bases to trimming and J lost 1 base, with 8 bases between them. CDR3 in amino acids: CASMRGSNQPQHF. The CDR3 bases are TGTGCCAGCATGCGGGGAAGCAATCAGCCCCAGCATTTT.

The chain is built from TRBV29-1 and TRBJ1-5; 9 bases are shared with TRBD1. Germline CDR1 reads SQVTM; CDR2 reads ANQGSEA. This CDR3 region has 14 residues. Trimming at V came to 4 bases and at J to 7 bases, leaving 8 bases not matched to a gene. The CDR3 sequence: CSVAAGQGEQPQHF. The DNA for the CDR3 is TGCAGCGTTGCGGCGGGACAGGGTGAACAGCCCCAGCATTTT. Drawing the rest from reference TRBV29-1 and TRBJ1-5, the complete variable domain is SAVISQKPSRDICQRGTSLTIQCQVDSQVTMMFWYRQQPGQSLTLIATANQGSEATYESGFVIDKFPISRPNLTFSTLTVSNMSPEDSSIYLCSVAAGQGEQPQHFGDGTRLSIL.

The table lists this clonotype with many counts. The V gene is TRBV5-4, the J gene TRBJ2-5; possibly TRBD1 or TRBD2 for D (5 bases each). This CDR3 is 16 amino acids long. V lost 4 bases and J 3 bases, leaving 19 bases between the germline ends. Germline CDR1 reads SGHNT; CDR2 reads YYREEE (reference sequence). DNA of the CDR3: TGTGCCAGCAGCACTCCTGGGACGACGGGGAAAGAGACCCAGTACTTC. The encoded protein is CASSTPGTTGKETQYF.

Many counts were recorded for this clonotype. V gene TRBV19 combines with J gene TRBJ1-2, with TRBD1 as a possible D gene (6 bases). The CDR3 extends over 13 amino acids. V lost 4 bases and J 6 bases, leaving 12 bases between the germline ends. In germline, CDR1 is LNHDA, CDR2 SQIVND (reference sequence). DNA of the CDR3: TGTGCCAGTAGTAGGGGGCCCCTTGATGGCTACACCTTC. Translation: CASSRGPLDGYTF.

The rearrangement uses TRBV12-3 or TRBV12-4 and TRBJ2-7, with D perhaps matching TRBD1 or TRBD2 (5 bases each). The CDR3 runs to 15 residues. The CDR3: CASGLAGASSYEQYF. CDR3 nucleotides: TGTGCTAGTGGTTTAGCCGGGGCAAGCTCCTACGAGCAGTACTTC.

A word on this clonotype: The CDR3 does not end in the conserved phenylalanine or tryptophan, so this is likely a read error. Because the CDR3's place on the DNA is in doubt, the DNA is left out and the CDR3 is given as listed by TCRdb. The chain couples TRBV9 to TRBJ2-7; the listed D gene, TRBD2, was not tested against the DNA. CDR1 and CDR2 (germline): SGDLS, YYNGEE. The CDR3 length equals 8 residues, ends included. The chain's CDR3 is CASSISLA.

V is TRBV24-1 and J is TRBJ2-2; no clear D gene. The CDR3 spans 16 residues. Germline CDR1 KGHDR, CDR2 SFDVKD. V lost 5 bases and J 5 bases, leaving 17 bases between the germline ends. In nucleotides, the CDR3 is TGTGCCACCAGTGGAAATAGGGAATCTATTACCGGGGAGCTGTTTTTT. Its protein product is CATSGNRESITGELFF.

This chain uses TRBV27 with TRBJ2-7, with unresolved D. Trimming shortened V by 0 bases and J by 2 bases, and 11 bases separated the two germline ends. There are 15 residues in the CDR3. Germline V gene data show CDR1 as MNHEY and CDR2 as SMNVEV (reference sequence). CDR3 residues: CASSLSSDGPYEQYF. DNA for the CDR3: TGTGCCAGCAGTTTATCAAGTGACGGCCCCTACGAGCAGTACTTC.

This clonotype was recorded many times. The V and J genes are TRBV28 and TRBJ1-2; D gene ambiguous. The V gene lost 2 bases and the J gene lost 8 bases, with 9 bases spanning the gap. Germline V lookup: CDR1 MDHEN, CDR2 SYDVKM. The CDR3 has 12 amino acids. The CDR3 loop reads CASSLQGPGYTF. For the CDR3, the DNA is TGTGCCAGCAGTTTACAAGGTCCGGGCTACACCTTC.

The rearrangement joins TRBV10-3 to TRBJ2-7; maybe TRBD2 (6 bases). V lost 3 bases and J lost 3, with 18 bases in between. Germline values: CDR1 ENHRY, CDR2 SYGVKD. The CDR3 is 16 residues long. The CDR3 DNA reads TGTGCCATCAGTGATGGGGCTGCGGAGGGCCGCTACGAGCAGTACTTC. Its protein product is CAISDGAAEGRYEQYF.

V is TRBV11-2 and J is TRBJ1-6, with 8 bases that match TRBD1. CDR1 and CDR2 (germline): SGHAT, FQNNGV. Trimming took 0 bases from V and 7 from J; bases not matched to a gene: 5. CDR3 length: 16 residues. CDR3 DNA sequence: TGTGCCAGCAGCTTAGAGTCGACAGGGGCAAATTCACCCCTCCACTTT. Its translation is CASSLESTGANSPLHF.

The sample holds many counts of this clonotype. The chain links TRBV7-8 to TRBJ2-2; 7 bases align to TRBD2. V lost 8 bases, J lost 5 bases, and 2 bases stayed unmatched. The germline V gene has CDR1 SGHVS and CDR2 FQNEAQ. The CDR3 spans 12 residues. CDR3 in DNA: TGTGCCAGCGGGGGGGGTACCGGGGAGCTGTTTTTT. This translates into CASGGGTGELFF. Supplemented by reference TRBV7-8 and TRBJ2-2, the full variable domain reads GAGVSQSPRYKVAKRGQDVALRCDPISGHVSLFWYQQALGQGPEFLTYFQNEAQLDKSGLPSDRFFAERPEGSVSTLKIQRTQQEDSAVYLCASGGGTGELFFGEGSRLTVL.